Below, one T cell receptor beta chain is given with its context. Its antigen is not known. Germline values: CDR1 SNHLY, CDR2 FYNNEI. This CDR3 is built from 15 residues. Trimming at V came to 6 bases and at J to 2 bases, leaving 4 bases not matched to a gene. These data originate in a study of vaccination effects on CD4 cells after COVID-19. Using viral peptide pools, the ViraFEST assay grew out antigen-specific CD4+ T cells prior to sequencing. Cultured cells yielded isolated CD4+ T cells after 10 to 11 days. According to the study, vaccine recipients showed no prior SARS-CoV-2 infection and negative nucleocapsid antibodies. Measured with immunoSEQ multiplex PCR; TCRdb has only the in-frame clones, and not every one. The table includes 71,000 or so clones, approximately 70% detected once.

The source of this sequence is a human donor who received a COVID-19 vaccine. The input for sequencing was CD4+ T cells from PBMCs cultured with HCoV-OC43 spike peptides, taken before COVID-19 vaccination. Documented subset: HCoV-OC43 spike overlapping peptide pool stimulation. The chain is built from TRBV2 and TRBJ2-5, with TRBD2 matching over 12 bases. CDR3 residues: CASRFLAGGQETQYF. CDR3 nucleotides: TGTGCCAGCAGGTTCCTAGCGGGGGGGCAAGAGACCCAGTACTTC. The full variable domain, its missing parts supplied by reference TRBV2 and TRBJ2-5, is EPEVTQTPSHQVTQMGQEVILRCVPISNHLYFYWYRQILGQKVEFLVSFYNNEISEKSEIFDDQFSVERPDGSNFTLKIRSTKLEDSAMYFCASRFLAGGQETQYFGPGTRLLVL.